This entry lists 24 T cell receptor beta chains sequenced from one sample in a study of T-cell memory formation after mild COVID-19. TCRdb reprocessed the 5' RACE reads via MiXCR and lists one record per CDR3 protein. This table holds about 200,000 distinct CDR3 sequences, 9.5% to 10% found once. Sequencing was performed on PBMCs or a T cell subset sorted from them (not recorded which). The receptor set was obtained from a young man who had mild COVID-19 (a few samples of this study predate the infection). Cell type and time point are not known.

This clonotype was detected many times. The CDR3 region has the DNA TGTGCCAGCAGCTTGAACAGGAACACCGGGGAGCTGTTTTTT. Protein product: CASSLNRNTGELFF. The chain uses TRBV7-6 and TRBJ2-2; no definite D call. V lost 3 bases and J 1 base, leaving 6 bases between the germline ends. The CDR3 spans 14 residues. Germline lookup yields CDR1 SGHVS and CDR2 FNYEAQ.

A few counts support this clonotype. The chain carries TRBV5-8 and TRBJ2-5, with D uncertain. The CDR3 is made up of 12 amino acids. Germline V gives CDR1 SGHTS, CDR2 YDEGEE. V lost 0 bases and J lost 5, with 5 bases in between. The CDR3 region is CASSLGVETQYF. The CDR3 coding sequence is TGTGCCAGCAGCTTGGGAGTTGAGACCCAGTACTTC.

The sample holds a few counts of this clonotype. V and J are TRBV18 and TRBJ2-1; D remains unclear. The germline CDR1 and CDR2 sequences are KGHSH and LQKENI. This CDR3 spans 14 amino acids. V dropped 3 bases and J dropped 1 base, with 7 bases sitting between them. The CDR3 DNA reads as TGTGCCAGCTCACCCCCTGTATCCTACAATGAGCAGTTCTTC. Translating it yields CASSPPVSYNEQFF.

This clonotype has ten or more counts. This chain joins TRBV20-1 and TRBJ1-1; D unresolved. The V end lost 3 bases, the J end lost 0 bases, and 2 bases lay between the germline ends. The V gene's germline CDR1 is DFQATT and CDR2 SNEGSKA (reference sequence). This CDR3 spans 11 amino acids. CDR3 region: CSARLNTEAFF. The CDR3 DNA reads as TGCAGTGCTAGGTTGAACACTGAAGCTTTCTTT.

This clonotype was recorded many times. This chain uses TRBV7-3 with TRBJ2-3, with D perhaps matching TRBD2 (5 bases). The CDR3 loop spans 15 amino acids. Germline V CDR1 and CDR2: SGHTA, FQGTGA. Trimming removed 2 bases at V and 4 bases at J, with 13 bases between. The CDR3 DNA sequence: TGTGCCAGCAGCTTATCACTAGGGTTTGCAGATACGCAGTATTTT. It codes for CASSLSLGFADTQYF.

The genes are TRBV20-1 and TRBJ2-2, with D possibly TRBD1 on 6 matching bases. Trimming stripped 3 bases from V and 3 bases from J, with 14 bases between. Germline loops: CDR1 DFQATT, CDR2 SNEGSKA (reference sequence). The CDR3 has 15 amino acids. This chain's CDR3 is CSARTQGKYTGELFF. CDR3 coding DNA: TGCAGTGCTAGGACCCAGGGGAAATACACCGGGGAGCTGTTTTTT.

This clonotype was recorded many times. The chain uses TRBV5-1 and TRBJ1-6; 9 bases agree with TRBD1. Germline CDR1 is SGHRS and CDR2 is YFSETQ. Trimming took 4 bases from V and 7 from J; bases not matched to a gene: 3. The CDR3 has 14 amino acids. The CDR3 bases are TGCGCCAGCAGCGACAGGGGGTCAAATTCACCCCTCCACTTT. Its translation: CASSDRGSNSPLHF.

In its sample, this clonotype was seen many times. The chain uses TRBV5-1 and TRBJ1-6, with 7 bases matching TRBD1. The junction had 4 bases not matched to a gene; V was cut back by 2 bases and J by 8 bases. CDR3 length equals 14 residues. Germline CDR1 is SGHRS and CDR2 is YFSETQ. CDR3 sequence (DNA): TGCGCCAGCAGCTTAGGACAGGAACATTCACCCCTCCACTTT. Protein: CASSLGQEHSPLHF.

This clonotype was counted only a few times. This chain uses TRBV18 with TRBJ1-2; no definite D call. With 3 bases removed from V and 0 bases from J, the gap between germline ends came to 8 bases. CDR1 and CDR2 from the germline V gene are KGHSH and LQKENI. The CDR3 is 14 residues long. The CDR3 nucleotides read TGTGCCAGCTCACCGGGCGGGACTAACTATGGCTACACCTTC. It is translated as CASSPGGTNYGYTF.

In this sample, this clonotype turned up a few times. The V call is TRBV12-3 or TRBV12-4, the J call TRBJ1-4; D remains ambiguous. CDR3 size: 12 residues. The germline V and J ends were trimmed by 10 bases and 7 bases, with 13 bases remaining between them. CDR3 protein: CATATWGEKLFF. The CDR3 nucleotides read TGTGCCACCGCGACCTGGGGTGAAAAACTGTTTTTT.

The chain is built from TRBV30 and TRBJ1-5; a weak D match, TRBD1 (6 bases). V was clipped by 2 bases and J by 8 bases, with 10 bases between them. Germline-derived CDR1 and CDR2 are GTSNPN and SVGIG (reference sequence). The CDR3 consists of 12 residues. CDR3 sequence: CAWSRGKEPQHF. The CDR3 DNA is TGTGCCTGGAGTAGGGGGAAAGAGCCCCAGCATTTT.

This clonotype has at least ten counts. CDR3 amino acids: CASSLAGQSNGYTF. In DNA, the CDR3 is TGTGCCAGCAGCTTAGCGGGACAGTCTAATGGCTACACCTTC. The V gene is TRBV7-8, the J gene TRBJ1-2, with 7 nucleotides matching TRBD1. The CDR3 length is 14 residues. Germline V gene lookup returns CDR1 SGHVS and CDR2 FQNEAQ. Germline trimming cut 0 bases from V and 6 bases from J; bases unmatched to any gene: 4.

The CDR3 reads CASSLTGYQETQYF. The DNA of the CDR3 is TGTGCCAGCAGCTTGACAGGGTACCAAGAGACCCAGTACTTC. This chain joins TRBV7-9 and TRBJ2-5; 7 nucleotides line up with TRBD1. From germline, CDR1 is SEHNR and CDR2 FQNEAQ (reference sequence). V was clipped by 3 bases and J by 0 bases; unmatched bases: 1. The CDR3 runs to 14 residues.

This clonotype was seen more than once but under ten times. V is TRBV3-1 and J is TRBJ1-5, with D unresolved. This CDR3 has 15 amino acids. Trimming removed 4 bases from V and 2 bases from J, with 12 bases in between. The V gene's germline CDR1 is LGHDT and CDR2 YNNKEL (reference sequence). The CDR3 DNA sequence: TGTGCCAGCAGCCGCGTCAGTTGGGGCAATCAGCCCCAGCATTTT. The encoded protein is CASSRVSWGNQPQHF.

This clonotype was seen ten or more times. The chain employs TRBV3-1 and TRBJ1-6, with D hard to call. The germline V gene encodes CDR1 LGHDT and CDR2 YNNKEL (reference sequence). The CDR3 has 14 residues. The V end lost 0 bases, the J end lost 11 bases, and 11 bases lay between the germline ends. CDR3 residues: CASSQDGFKAPLHF. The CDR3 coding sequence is TGTGCCAGCAGCCAAGACGGGTTCAAGGCACCCCTCCACTTT.

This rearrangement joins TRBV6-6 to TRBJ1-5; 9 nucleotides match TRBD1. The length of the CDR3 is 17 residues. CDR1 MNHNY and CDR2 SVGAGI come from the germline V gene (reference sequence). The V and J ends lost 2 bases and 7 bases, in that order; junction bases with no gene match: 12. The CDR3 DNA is TGTGCCAGCAGTTACGGAGTAGTACAGGGGGCTGACCAGCCCCAGCATTTT. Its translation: CASSYGVVQGADQPQHF.

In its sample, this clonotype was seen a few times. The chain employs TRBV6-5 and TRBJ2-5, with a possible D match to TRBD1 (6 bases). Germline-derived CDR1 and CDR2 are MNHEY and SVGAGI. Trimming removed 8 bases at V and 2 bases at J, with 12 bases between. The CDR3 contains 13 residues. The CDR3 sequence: CASALRGQETQYF. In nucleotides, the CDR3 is TGTGCCAGCGCCCTCAGGGGTCAAGAGACCCAGTACTTC.

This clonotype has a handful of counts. The CDR3 protein is CASSPRRAQGNTEAFF. CDR3 bases: TGTGCCAGCAGTCCTAGACGGGCCCAAGGGAACACTGAAGCTTTCTTT. The chain has TRBV6-5 and TRBJ1-1; D ambiguous. Trimming removed 5 bases from V and 1 base from J, with 17 bases in between. Germline CDR1 is MNHEY and CDR2 is SVGAGI. The CDR3 spans 16 residues.

The CDR3 reads CASSSGPPQHF. In DNA, the CDR3 is TGTGCCAGCAGCTCGGGGCCTCCCCAGCATTTT. The rearrangement joins TRBV7-8 to TRBJ1-5, with D perhaps matching TRBD1 (5 bases). The germline gives CDR1 SGHVS, CDR2 FQNEAQ. V gave up 4 bases and J gave up 10 bases, with 8 bases separating them. CDR3 size: 11 residues.

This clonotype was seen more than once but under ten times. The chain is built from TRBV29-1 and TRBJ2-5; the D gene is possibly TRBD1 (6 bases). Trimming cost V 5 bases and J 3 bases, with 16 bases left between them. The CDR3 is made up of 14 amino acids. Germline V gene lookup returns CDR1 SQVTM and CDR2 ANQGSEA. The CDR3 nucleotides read TGCAGCGTTTTATTACAGGGTTACGAAGAGACCCAGTACTTC. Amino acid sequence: CSVLLQGYEETQYF.

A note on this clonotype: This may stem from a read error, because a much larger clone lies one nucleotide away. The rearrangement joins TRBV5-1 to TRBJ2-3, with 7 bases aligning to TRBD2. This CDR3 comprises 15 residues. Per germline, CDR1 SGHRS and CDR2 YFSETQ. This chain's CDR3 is CARSFGQGGPDTQYF. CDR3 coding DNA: TGCGCCAGAAGCTTTGGGCAGGGAGGGCCAGATACGCAGTATTTT.

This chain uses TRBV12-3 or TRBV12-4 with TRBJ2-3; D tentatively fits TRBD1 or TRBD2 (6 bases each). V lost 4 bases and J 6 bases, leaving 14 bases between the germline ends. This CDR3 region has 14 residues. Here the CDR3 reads CASSSTGGLDTQYF. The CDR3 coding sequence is TGTGCCAGCAGTTCGACTGGGGGGCTTGATACGCAGTATTTT.

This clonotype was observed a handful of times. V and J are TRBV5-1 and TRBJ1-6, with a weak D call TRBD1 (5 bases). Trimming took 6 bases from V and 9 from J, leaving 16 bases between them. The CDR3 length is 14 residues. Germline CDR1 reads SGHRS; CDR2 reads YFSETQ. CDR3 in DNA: TGCGCCAGCAAAATTGAGACAGCATTTTCACCCCTCCACTTT. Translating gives CASKIETAFSPLHF.

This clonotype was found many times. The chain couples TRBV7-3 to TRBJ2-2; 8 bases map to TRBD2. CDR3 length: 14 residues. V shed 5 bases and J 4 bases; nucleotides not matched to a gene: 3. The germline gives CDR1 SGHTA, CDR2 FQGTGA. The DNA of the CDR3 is TGTGCCAGCAGCCTAGGGACTAGCACCGGGGAGCTGTTTTTT. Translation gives CASSLGTSTGELFF.